The source of this T cell receptor beta chain is a study of blood T cell repertoires in COVID-19. The overall study: T cells, B-cell-depleted T cells, or PBMCs supplied cDNA or gDNA.

Adults between roughly 18 and 89 years of age took part from fewer than 30 US areas. Participants' reported clinical history set cohort assignment. Trimming cost V 0 bases and J 0 bases, with 12 bases left between them. Germline V lookup: CDR1 MGHRA, CDR2 YSYEKL. The CDR3 runs 17 residues. Per the authors' pipeline: Amplification of reference gene primers provided the estimated nucleated cell counts. This table comes from immunoSEQ multiplex PCR, and its TCRdb copy is limited to in-frame clones, with some not included. Clone size and the V and J calls come from that table; the DNA yielded D and trimming. The data show over 200,000 clones, with roughly 88% seen just once and roughly 3.7% held by the top ten.

The TCR was taken from a woman in her twenties or thirties who had been exposed to COVID-19. J is TRBJ2-1 and V is TRBV4-1; D perhaps matches TRBD2 (5 bases). The sequenced material came from PBMCs or T cells enriched from blood (not recorded which). The CDR3: CASSQEPPGSSYNEQFF. The CDR3 nucleotides are TGCGCCAGCAGCCAAGAGCCTCCTGGGAGCTCCTACAATGAGCAGTTCTTC.